This T cell receptor beta chain was identified during a study of blood T cell repertoires in COVID-19. Turning to the study itself: Acute-phase and convalescent COVID-19 samples originated in the United States, Italy and Spain. The cDNA or gDNA used as material had been derived from T cells, B-cell-depleted T cells, or PBMCs.

Authors' analysis steps: Amplification with reference gene primers provided the estimates of nucleated cell counts. Produced via immunoSEQ multiplex PCR; TCRdb's table is partial and in-frame only. The DNA gave D and trimming, while V, J and clone size come from that table. This table holds hundreds of thousands of clones, around 86% found once. This clone was picked up a small number of times. The CDR3 contains 14 residues. CDR1 and CDR2 from the germline V gene are SNHLY and FYNNEI. V was clipped by 5 bases and J by 4 bases, with 14 bases between them. The clonotype originates from a human donor in a cohort sampled during active COVID-19. The chain employs TRBV2 and TRBJ1-2; D unresolved. The sample taken for sequencing was peripheral blood. CDR3 coding DNA: TGTGCCAGCAGTAAAGACACCGTCCCCTATGGCTACACCTTC. Residues: CASSKDTVPYGYTF.